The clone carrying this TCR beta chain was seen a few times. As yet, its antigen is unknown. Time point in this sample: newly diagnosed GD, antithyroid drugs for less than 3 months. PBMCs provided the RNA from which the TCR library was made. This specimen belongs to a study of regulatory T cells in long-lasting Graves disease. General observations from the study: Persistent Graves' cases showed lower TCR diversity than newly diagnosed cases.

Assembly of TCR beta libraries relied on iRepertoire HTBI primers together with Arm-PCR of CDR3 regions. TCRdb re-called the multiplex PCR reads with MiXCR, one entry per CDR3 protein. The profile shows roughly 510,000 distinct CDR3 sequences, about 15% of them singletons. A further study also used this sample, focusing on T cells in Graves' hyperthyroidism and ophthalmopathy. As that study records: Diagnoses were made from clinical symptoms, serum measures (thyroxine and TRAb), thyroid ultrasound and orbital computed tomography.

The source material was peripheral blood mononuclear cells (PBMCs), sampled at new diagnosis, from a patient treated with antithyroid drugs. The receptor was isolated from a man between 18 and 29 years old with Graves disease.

CDR3 nucleotide sequence: TGTGCCAGCAGCTTAGACCTCTCCCCTGGGGCCAACGTCCTGACTTTC. Its translation is CASSLDLSPGANVLTF. V usage is TRBV11-2 and J usage is TRBJ2-6; D remains unclear. The ends were cut back, 0 bases at V and 2 bases at J, with 8 bases in the middle. The CDR3 runs 16 residues. Germline V gene sequence: CDR1 SGHAT, CDR2 FQNNGV.